The 14 T cell receptor beta chains in this list originate from one sample, sequenced in a study of T cell responses to AZD1222 COVID-19 vaccine. Produced via immunoSEQ multiplex PCR; TCRdb's table is partial and in-frame only. The table lists some 140,000 clones, more than 75% of them singletons. The specimen was peripheral blood, collected on day 0 of AZD1222 vaccination. Every receptor here comes from an adult in good health.

CDR3 coding DNA: TGTGCCAGTAGTATTCGGGGGGCGGATAGCAATCAGCCCCAGCATTTT. Translating it yields CASSIRGADSNQPQHF. The chain employs TRBV19 and TRBJ1-5, with a weak D call TRBD1 (6 bases). The V end was cut by 3 bases, the J end by 0 bases, with 12 bases between. Germline values: CDR1 LNHDA, CDR2 SQIVND (reference sequence). The CDR3 consists of 16 residues.

The gene calls are TRBV15 and TRBJ2-5; no definite D call. Germline V gene data show CDR1 as LNHNV and CDR2 as YYDKDF (reference sequence). The CDR3 length is 13 residues. Deletions cut 2 bases from V and 5 bases from J, with 9 bases between. The CDR3 here is CATSRNLGETQYF. DNA of the CDR3: TGTGCCACCAGCAGAAACCTAGGTGAGACCCAGTACTTC.

CDR3 sequence: CSVGLGNTEAFF. The CDR3 DNA follows: TGCAGCGTTGGGTTAGGGAACACTGAAGCTTTCTTT. This rearrangement joins TRBV29-1 to TRBJ1-1; D uncertain. Trimming stripped 4 bases from V and 1 base from J, with 7 bases between. Germline CDR1 and CDR2: SQVTM and ANQGSEA. This CDR3 is built from 12 residues.

The V gene is TRBV11-2, the J gene TRBJ1-1; 8 bases are a match to TRBD1. With V trimmed by 3 bases and J by 4 bases, 1 base remained unmatched. There are 13 residues in the CDR3. Germline V gene lookup returns CDR1 SGHAT and CDR2 FQNNGV. CDR3 amino acids: CASSFRGPTEAFF. The CDR3 DNA follows: TGTGCCAGCAGCTTCAGGGGGCCCACTGAAGCTTTCTTT.

This clone is a singleton in its sample. This chain uses TRBV7-8 with TRBJ1-2; perhaps TRBD1 as D (5 bases). V dropped 1 base and J dropped 4 bases, with 13 bases sitting between them. The CDR3 is 15 amino acids. The germline gives CDR1 SGHVS, CDR2 FQNEAQ. CDR3 protein: CASSLGQGGGYGYTF. The DNA for the CDR3 is TGTGCCAGCAGCTTAGGTCAGGGCGGGGGCTATGGCTACACCTTC. The whole variable domain, remainder taken from reference TRBV7-8 and TRBJ1-2, is GAGVSQSPRYKVAKRGQDVALRCDPISGHVSLFWYQQALGQGPEFLTYFQNEAQLDKSGLPSDRFFAERPEGSVSTLKIQRTQQEDSAVYLCASSLGQGGGYGYTFGSGTRLTVV.

Comment on this clone: One junction end disagrees with the germline gene, perhaps due to a read error. This sequence joins TRBV7-7 and TRBJ2-5, with 8 bases fitting TRBD2. This CDR3 has 14 residues. Looked up from germline, CDR1 is SSHAT and CDR2 is FNYEAQ (reference sequence). The CDR3 region is CASSSPGGQETQYF. In DNA, the CDR3 is TGTGCTAGCAGTTCTCCGGGGGGGCAAGAGACCCAGTACTTC.

V usage is TRBV30 and J usage is TRBJ1-3; TRBD1 might be the D (5 bases). This CDR3 contains 14 residues. Germline V gives CDR1 GTSNPN, CDR2 SVGIG (reference sequence). V was trimmed by 5 bases and J by 0 bases, leaving 11 bases between them. The CDR3 protein is CAWSDSHSGNTIYF. In nucleotides, the CDR3 is TGTGCCTGGTCCGACAGCCACTCTGGAAACACCATATATTTT.

The rearrangement joins TRBV3-1 (or the pseudogene TRBV3-2) to TRBJ1-1; tentative D call: TRBD1 (6 bases). CDR3 length: 14 amino acids. Per germline, CDR1 LGHDT and CDR2 YNNKEL (reference sequence). Trimming cost V 5 bases and J 3 bases, with 13 bases left between them. CDR3 residues: CASSYGPGDTEAFF. Written as DNA, the CDR3 is TGTGCCAGCAGCTACGGGCCAGGGGACACTGAAGCTTTCTTT.

This clone occurred once. The rearrangement links TRBV12-3 or TRBV12-4 to TRBJ1-1; D unclear. The CDR3 consists of 12 residues. Trimming shortened V by 6 bases and J by 4 bases, and 9 bases separated the two germline ends. In DNA, the CDR3 is TGTGCCAGCAGCCAGTCGGGCACTGAAGCTTTCTTT. It translates to CASSQSGTEAFF.

This clone came up a few times. The chain employs TRBV30 and TRBJ2-2; D may be TRBD1 (7 bases). V gave up 3 bases and J gave up 6 bases, with 20 bases separating them. Per the germline V gene, CDR1 is GTSNPN and CDR2 is SVGIG (reference sequence). This CDR3 spans 16 amino acids. CDR3: CAWSASRGRGAGELFF. The CDR3 DNA reads TGTGCCTGGAGCGCCTCTCGGGGCAGGGGGGCCGGGGAGCTGTTTTTT.

The rearrangement links TRBV30 to TRBJ2-1; perhaps D is TRBD1 or TRBD2 (5 bases each). The ends were cut back, 4 bases at V and 7 bases at J, with 23 bases in the middle. Germline loops: CDR1 GTSNPN, CDR2 SVGIG (reference sequence). The CDR3 runs 16 residues. CDR3 in amino acids: CAWTPPGATLRNEQFF. In nucleotides, the CDR3 is TGTGCCTGGACCCCCCCCGGGGCTACCCTAAGAAATGAGCAGTTCTTC.

The chain uses TRBV4-1 and TRBJ1-2; perhaps TRBD1 as D (5 bases). The CDR3 has 15 residues. Germline V lookup: CDR1 MGHRA, CDR2 YSYEKL. With 4 bases removed from V and 8 bases from J, the gap between germline ends came to 20 bases. The CDR3 bases are TGCGCCAGCAGCCTATATCCGGGAAACGAGGGGGGCTACACCTTC. Amino acids: CASSLYPGNEGGYTF.

This clone was counted a single time. The chain links TRBV2 to TRBJ1-6; 8 nucleotides line up with TRBD1. The germline CDR1 and CDR2 sequences are SNHLY and FYNNEI. V lost 6 bases to trimming and J lost 9 bases; unmatched junction nucleotides: 7. The CDR3 is made up of 14 amino acids. CDR3 bases: TGTGCCAGCAGGGGACAGGTGGCCGGTTCACCCCTCCACTTT. Protein: CASRGQVAGSPLHF.

The chain employs TRBV19 and TRBJ2-7; D is undetermined. The CDR3 length is 10 residues. The germline CDR1 and CDR2 sequences are LNHDA and SQIVND (reference sequence). V lost 5 bases and J 7 bases, leaving 6 bases between the germline ends. The CDR3 is CASSSQEQYF. In DNA, the CDR3 is TGTGCCAGTAGTTCCCAAGAGCAGTACTTC.